Presented here are 16 T cell receptor beta chains from one specimen sequenced in a study of Ad26.COV2.S vaccination and SARS-CoV-2 variants. Data came from immunoSEQ multiplex PCR; TCRdb stores just in-frame clones and leaves some out. In the table there are hundreds of thousands of clones, approximately 87% of which are singletons. Described treatment: some 20 received Ad26.COV2.S at low or high dose, single or two shots; about 5 received placebo; per-sample allocation not given. At day 63 after the first vaccine or placebo injection, samples were drawn. The sequencing used peripheral blood, collected in a trial of Ad26.COV2.S vaccine versus placebo. These receptor sequences come from a person aged 18-60 years who received the Ad26.COV2.S COVID-19 vaccine or a placebo.

CDR3 DNA: TGTGCCAGCAGTTTATTCCCTAGGGGGCAGTTCACAGATACGCAGTATTTT. The encoded protein is CASSLFPRGQFTDTQYF. The chain employs TRBV27 and TRBJ2-3; 7 positions agree with TRBD1. CDR3 length equals 17 residues. Germline CDR1 reads MNHEY; CDR2 reads SMNVEV (reference sequence). The trim removed 1 base at V and 2 bases at J, leaving 9 bases unmatched.

Only a few counts were recorded for this clone. V gene TRBV28 combines with J gene TRBJ2-2; unclear D gene. V gave up 6 bases and J gave up 3 bases, with 5 bases separating them. CDR3 size: 12 residues. CDR1 and CDR2 from the germline V gene are MDHEN and SYDVKM. This chain's CDR3 is CASRLDTGELFF. CDR3 bases: TGTGCCAGCAGATTGGACACCGGGGAGCTGTTTTTT.

The chain combines TRBV2 with TRBJ2-1, with a tentative D call TRBD2 (5 bases). The CDR3 is made up of 16 amino acids. The V end was cut by 7 bases, the J end by 0 bases, with 16 bases between. CDR1 SNHLY and CDR2 FYNNEI come from the germline V gene. The CDR3 here is CASTEDSTSSYNEQFF. CDR3 coding DNA: TGTGCCAGCACTGAGGATAGCACTAGCTCCTACAATGAGCAGTTCTTC.

The chain carries TRBV3-1 (or the pseudogene TRBV3-2) and TRBJ2-5; TRBD1 matches 7 bases. Germline V gene sequence: CDR1 LGHDT, CDR2 YNNKEL (reference sequence). This CDR3 comprises 15 residues. J lost 2 bases, V lost 2 bases, and 5 bases had no gene match. The CDR3 loop is CASSQQQGWQETQYF. The DNA of the CDR3 is TGTGCCAGCAGCCAACAACAGGGGTGGCAAGAGACCCAGTACTTC.

Comments on this clone: The sample has other DNA sequences that encode this CDR3 too. This chain uses TRBV18 with TRBJ1-1, with 7 bases aligning to TRBD1. The CDR3 loop spans 14 amino acids. Germline V gene sequence: CDR1 KGHSH, CDR2 LQKENI. V lost 1 base and J lost 1; bases outside the gene matches: 0. The chain's CDR3 is CASSPQGANTEAFF. The CDR3 bases are TGTGCCAGCTCACCACAGGGGGCGAACACTGAAGCTTTCTTT.

The V call is TRBV7-9, the J call TRBJ1-1; 7 bases align to TRBD1. The V gene's germline CDR1 is SEHNR and CDR2 FQNEAQ (reference sequence). The CDR3 totals 14 residues. V lost 5 bases and J lost 4; bases outside the gene matches: 7. The CDR3 coding sequence is TGTGCCAGCAGCGCTCCCCCAGGGGGCACTGAAGCTTTCTTT. Translation: CASSAPPGGTEAFF.

CDR3 in amino acids: CASSSGGLAGATDTQYF. The CDR3 nucleotides are TGCGCCAGCAGCTCGGGAGGGCTAGCGGGGGCTACAGATACGCAGTATTTT. The rearrangement joins TRBV5-1 to TRBJ2-3; TRBD2 matches 10 bases. Per germline, CDR1 SGHRS and CDR2 YFSETQ. Trimming at V came to 3 bases and at J to 3 bases, leaving 10 bases not matched to a gene. This CDR3 has 17 amino acids.

The genes are TRBV7-9 and TRBJ2-1; 7 positions match TRBD2. Germline V CDR1 and CDR2: SEHNR, FQNEAQ (reference sequence). V gave up 5 bases and J gave up 7 bases; unmatched junction bases: 5. The CDR3 contains 13 residues. Written as DNA, the CDR3 is TGTGCCAGCAGCCCGCCCGGGGGGAATGAGCAGTTCTTC. This translates into CASSPPGGNEQFF.

The V gene is TRBV20-1, the J gene TRBJ2-7, with 8 bases aligning to TRBD2. The CDR3 has 14 amino acids. From germline, CDR1 is DFQATT and CDR2 SNEGSKA (reference sequence). V lost 3 bases, J lost 4 bases, and 8 bases stayed unmatched. The CDR3 loop is CSASLVSGTYEQYF. The DNA of the CDR3 is TGCAGTGCTAGTTTGGTTAGCGGGACTTACGAGCAGTACTTC.

About this clone itself: Other DNA sequences in the sample encode the same CDR3. The rearrangement links TRBV3-1 (or the pseudogene TRBV3-2) to TRBJ1-1; D is uncertain. The V gene's germline CDR1 is LGHDT and CDR2 YNNKEL (reference sequence). Trimming removed 2 bases from V and 2 bases from J, with 0 bases in between. The CDR3 loop spans 11 amino acids. In DNA, the CDR3 is TGTGCCAGCAGCCAAAACACTGAAGCTTTCTTT. Translated, it gives CASSQNTEAFF.

V usage is TRBV9 and J usage is TRBJ2-2; 7 nucleotides line up with TRBD1. This CDR3 region has 15 residues. CDR1 is SGDLS and CDR2 is YYNGEE in the germline V gene. V shed 4 bases and J 4 bases; nucleotides not matched to a gene: 7. The CDR3, as DNA: TGTGCCAGCAGCCGTACAGGGGATGGCACCGGGGAGCTGTTTTTT. Protein sequence: CASSRTGDGTGELFF.

This clone occurred once. V usage is TRBV3-1 (or the pseudogene TRBV3-2) and J usage is TRBJ2-3; no clear D gene. V lost 3 bases to trimming and J lost 2 bases, with 9 bases between them. The CDR3 loop spans 14 amino acids. CDR1 and CDR2 (germline): LGHDT, YNNKEL (reference sequence). CDR3 region: CASSQGSPTDTQYF. DNA of the CDR3: TGTGCCAGCAGCCAGGGGTCCCCCACAGATACGCAGTATTTT.

This chain connects TRBV28 to TRBJ2-6; TRBD2 might be the D (5 bases). The CDR3 consists of 16 residues. Trimming stripped 2 bases from V and 2 bases from J, with 10 bases between. Per germline, CDR1 MDHEN and CDR2 SYDVKM. The CDR3 reads CASSLVPAAGANVLTF. CDR3 DNA sequence: TGTGCCAGCAGTTTAGTCCCAGCGGCTGGGGCCAACGTCCTGACTTTC.

The chain recombines TRBV12-5 with TRBJ2-5, with D perhaps TRBD1 (5 bases). With 1 base removed from V and 5 bases from J, the gap between germline ends came to 8 bases. Germline V CDR1 and CDR2: LGHNT, FRNRAP. This CDR3 region has 13 residues. The chain's CDR3 is CASGLGQRETQYF. The CDR3 bases are TGTGCTAGTGGTTTGGGACAGAGGGAGACCCAGTACTTC. The whole variable domain, filled in from reference TRBV12-5 and TRBJ2-5, reads DARVTQTPRHKVTEMGQEVTMRCQPILGHNTVFWYRQTMMQGLELLAYFRNRAPLDDSGMPKDRFSAEMPDATLATLKIQPSEPRDSAVYFCASGLGQRETQYFGPGTRLLVL.

This clone is a singleton in its sample. The chain is built from TRBV6-5 and TRBJ2-7; 9 nucleotides align to TRBD1. Unmatched junction bases numbered 9, after V lost 6 bases and J lost 6 bases. Germline loops: CDR1 MNHEY, CDR2 SVGAGI. The CDR3 length is 14 residues. CDR3 protein: CASSGRTGDREQYF. The CDR3 region has the DNA TGTGCCAGCAGCGGAAGGACAGGGGACCGCGAGCAGTACTTC.

This rearrangement joins TRBV18 to TRBJ2-3; possibly TRBD2 for D (5 bases). The germline gives CDR1 KGHSH, CDR2 LQKENI. The CDR3 runs to 15 residues. V was trimmed by 1 base and J by 5 bases, leaving 13 bases between them. The CDR3 loop reads CASSPRATAGDTQYF. Here the CDR3 DNA reads TGTGCCAGCTCACCACGGGCGACTGCGGGAGATACGCAGTATTTT.